This T cell receptor (beta chain) was profiled in a study of identical twins (dated by TCRdb to the mid-2010s). Background for the entire study: The study deep-sequenced TCR alpha and beta repertoires from monozygotic twins, unrelated adults of various ages and cord blood to test whether fetal clonotypes persist. Replicate twin experiments were performed at different times using different library preparation protocols to rule out contamination. Results the study describes overall, beyond this receptor: Abundant cord blood beta clonotypes had fewer insertions, young adult naive repertoires showed a similar but weaker trend, and memory repertoires showed no such trend. The excess sharing between twins in beta out-of-frame sequences was weaker because fewer shared sequences reduced the signal-to-noise ratio. Compared with coincidental sharing between unrelated individuals, an excess of low generation-probability sequences was observed among out-of-frame TCR alpha sequences shared between twins. Invariant T cells such as MAIT and iNKT could partly confound zero-insertion analyses, though diverse VJ usage argued against this for most clonotypes. Recombination models systematically underestimated out-of-frame TCR alpha sharing in monozygotic twins but agreed with sharing between unrelated individuals. Because the same donors could not be followed over many years, the conclusions depended on cross-sectional statistical analysis.

Libraries came from 5' RACE. The sequencer listed for this sample is Illumina HiSeq 2000. Template switching introduced a universal primer binding site; the final cDNA contained a unique molecular identifier, enabling accurate counting of TCR cDNA molecules. First-strand cDNA for TCR alpha and beta chains was synthesized from specific primers in the conserved constant-segment region. To control for contamination, every cDNA library carried two barcodes: a SMART-Mk sample barcode plus Illumina barcodes. TruSeq adapter sequences and Illumina sample barcodes were added in two successive PCR steps. The TCR alpha and beta cDNA libraries were sequenced on the Illumina HiSeq platform using custom primers. Processing in the source paper ran as follows. MiGEC processed the raw reads to extract unique molecular identifiers, while MiXCR was used to determine the CDR3 positions. For each individual, recombination models were inferred using an EM algorithm with the repgenHMM and IGoR tools. The tcR package in R was used for shared clonotype analysis, with sharing normalized by the product of cloneset sizes. To study raw recombination without the effects of thymic and clonal selection, out-of-frame nonproductive sequences were analyzed. The public sequencing data were trimmed at Q25 with fastp and processed into clonotypes with MiXCR by TCRdb, which kept only in-frame beta chains. CDR3 protein sequences are deduplicated, and each keeps its most common genes and DNA. The V and J calls follow TCRdb's processing rather than the paper's. The table for this sample lists around 470,000 distinct CDR3 sequences; more than 13% of them were counted only once. Around 0.48% of the sample rests with the top ten.

All donors were healthy Caucasians. Three pairs of female monozygotic twins, all aged 18 to 29 years, were included in the twin cohort. Positive isolation kits from Invitrogen were used to isolate CD4+ and CD8+ T cell populations. Worth noting for this clonotype: Which antigen it targets is not known. No per-base quality is available; no much larger clone lies one base away.

The same sample was also used in a study of yellow fever vaccine responses in identical twins. Per that second paper: According to the authors, the vaccine-induced T cell response in identical twins seemed to be partly convergent and partly specific to each individual. In the study, vaccine-responding T cell clones were precisely tracked in identical twins.

This TCR was sampled from a woman between 18 and 29 years old in good health. Sequences were obtained from CD4+ T cells sorted from blood.

CDR3 protein: CASRTRGPPSHEQYF. The DNA is as follows: TGTGCCAGCAGGACGAGGGGGCCCCCATCGCACGAGCAGTACTTC. This chain joins TRBV12-3 or TRBV12-4 to TRBJ2-7; 7 junctional bases match TRBD1. V lost 6 bases and J lost 5 bases, and the count of bases not matched to a germline gene is 13. Inclusive of the bounding cysteine and phenylalanine, the CDR3 is 15 residues long. Left in the record is the CDR3 DNA by itself, 45 bases read in frame from the first base.